These 7 T cell receptor beta chains were sequenced from one sample in a study of control samples from healthy donors and cancer patients. The protocol was immunoSEQ multiplex PCR, while the TCRdb copy is restricted to in-frame clones and leaves out a portion. The table has about 49,000 clones, around 86% seen once. Sequencing was carried out using PBMCs. All receptors derive from a woman in her fifties or sixties with lung cancer.

Only one count was recorded for this clone. This chain connects TRBV6-6 to TRBJ2-1, with no clear D. Germline CDR1 reads MNHNY; CDR2 reads SVGAGI (reference sequence). V was clipped by 1 base and J by 11 bases, with 6 bases between them. This CDR3 region has 11 residues. CDR3 nucleotide sequence: TGTGCCAGCAGTTACTTCTGGCAGCAGTTCTTC. It codes for CASSYFWQQFF.

The chain couples TRBV28 to TRBJ1-4; 9 bases fit TRBD1. This CDR3 region has 15 residues. Losses at the gene ends were 5 bases for V and 5 bases for J; bases not matched to a gene: 6. Germline V lookup: CDR1 MDHEN, CDR2 SYDVKM. The CDR3 nucleotides read TGTGCCAGCAGTCCACAGGGGGCGGGGAATGAAAAACTGTTTTTT. This codes for CASSPQGAGNEKLFF.

The chain uses TRBV12-5 and TRBJ2-5; 7 bases match TRBD1. Germline CDR1 reads LGHNT; CDR2 reads FRNRAP. CDR3 length: 17 amino acids. The ends lost 0 bases at V and 1 base at J; junction bases unmatched: 8. CDR3 in amino acids: CASGLVRTGLTQETQYF. In DNA, the CDR3 is TGTGCTAGTGGTTTGGTCCGGACAGGCCTGACCCAAGAGACCCAGTACTTC. The whole variable domain, remainder taken from reference TRBV12-5 and TRBJ2-5, is DARVTQTPRHKVTEMGQEVTMRCQPILGHNTVFWYRQTMMQGLELLAYFRNRAPLDDSGMPKDRFSAEMPDATLATLKIQPSEPRDSAVYFCASGLVRTGLTQETQYFGPGTRLLVL.

The gene calls are TRBV24-1 and TRBJ1-4, with TRBD1 identical over 7 bases. Germline CDR1 KGHDR, CDR2 SFDVKD. The V gene end was trimmed by 6 bases and the J gene end by 8 bases; junction bases not matched to a gene: 5. The CDR3 spans 13 residues. Here the CDR3 reads CATSRKGAEKLFF. CDR3 sequence (DNA): TGTGCCACCAGTCGGAAGGGGGCGGAAAAACTGTTTTTT.

The V gene is TRBV6-2 or TRBV6-3, the J gene TRBJ1-3, with TRBD1 as a possible D gene (6 bases). The germline V and J ends were trimmed by 0 bases and 7 bases, with 10 bases remaining between them. CDR1 and CDR2 (germline): MNHEY, SVGEGT. This CDR3 region has 14 residues. CDR3 nucleotides: TGTGCCAGCAGTTACTCCGGGACAAGGAACACCATATATTTT. This gives the protein CASSYSGTRNTIYF.

The genes are TRBV5-6 and TRBJ1-3, with 7 bases that match TRBD1. Unmatched junction bases numbered 9, after V lost 2 bases and J lost 4 bases. This CDR3 region has 16 residues. CDR1 is SGHDT and CDR2 is YYEEEE in the germline V gene. The CDR3 sequence: CASSFAAGGSGNTIYF. The CDR3 bases are TGTGCCAGCAGCTTCGCCGCAGGGGGATCGGGAAACACCATATATTTT. Full variable domain (remainder filled in from reference TRBV5-6 and TRBJ1-3): DAGVTQSPTHLIKTRGQQVTLRCSPKSGHDTVSWYQQALGQGPQFIFQYYEEEERQRGNFPDRFSGHQFPNYSSELNVNALLLGDSALYLCASSFAAGGSGNTIYFGEGSWLTVV.

The rearrangement uses TRBV7-2 and TRBJ1-5; TRBD1 aligns across 7 bases. The CDR3 length is 14 residues. The germline V gene has CDR1 SGHTA and CDR2 FQGNSA. The trim removed 5 bases at V and 3 bases at J, leaving 4 bases unmatched. CDR3 bases: TGTGCCAGCAGCCCGGGACAGAACAATCAGCCCCAGCATTTT. Its translation: CASSPGQNNQPQHF.